This T cell receptor beta chain was documented in a study of T cell repertoires in cytomegalovirus infection. Study at large: Both a matching HLA type and CMV infection were indicated by public TCR beta signatures.

TCRdb analysed the reads with MiXCR anew, one entry per CDR3 protein. The sample consists of 250,000 to 300,000 distinct CDR3 sequences, roughly 10% of them appearing once. Study-wide findings and caveats: HLA-C-restricted CMV-specific TCR beta clonotypes prevailed in the ex vivo response.

This clonotype showed up just a few times. The antigen remains unidentified. Per the germline V gene, CDR1 is MNHEY and CDR2 is SVGAGI. The trim removed 6 bases at V and 10 bases at J, leaving 13 bases unmatched. This CDR3 is built from 15 residues. Specimen: PBMCs. The chain is built from TRBV6-5 and TRBJ2-1; TRBD2 aligns across 9 bases. This TCR came from a human donor in good health (CMV status not recorded). Some clones in this sample may be carry-over from other donors' samples. The CDR3 loop is CASSSIKTSGPEQFF. In DNA form, the CDR3 reads TGTGCCAGCAGCTCGATTAAGACTAGCGGACCGGAGCAGTTCTTC.